What follows describes a single TCR beta chain. In the source study's methods: By means of reference gene primer amplification, nucleated cell counts were estimated. Repertoires were generated with immunoSEQ multiplex PCR, while TCRdb's copy carries only in-frame clones and drops some. The DNA was the basis for D and trimming; V, J and clone size are from that table. The sample yields approximately 330,000 clones, roughly 87% seen once. Patients of the Seattle cohort, enrolled during active infection, were followed longitudinally. This record comes from a study of blood T cell repertoires in COVID-19. Germline assignment: CDR1 KGHSH and CDR2 LQKENI. J was trimmed by 5 bases and V by 3 bases; bases with no gene match: 6. The CDR3 contains 16 residues.

The rearrangement joins TRBV18 to TRBJ1-6, with 8 bases lining up with TRBD1. Source material: peripheral blood. The receptor was derived from a man aged 25-40 years with COVID-19, enrolled during active disease. CDR3 bases: TGTGCCAGCTCACCCAACCTGACAGGGGATAATTCACCCCTCCACTTT. Protein: CASSPNLTGDNSPLHF.